The T cell receptor (beta chain) under discussion was sequenced for a study of T cells in Graves' hyperthyroidism and ophthalmopathy. Study-level results: A model using 13 V-J features told ophthalmopathy apart from stable hyperthyroidism.

Amplified TCR beta CDR3 regions derived from RNA transcripts. When the TCR CDR3 underwent first-round RT-PCR, the HTBI primer set was used. TCRdb re-analysed the multiplex PCR reads in MiXCR, keeping a single row per CDR3 protein. The profile shows about half a million distinct CDR3 sequences, less than 25% of them singletons. Germline CDR1 is MGHRA and CDR2 is YSYEKL. The CDR3 is made up of 14 amino acids. Trimming removed 1 base at V and 6 bases at J, with 13 bases between. The table lists this clonotype with a few counts. What it binds is unknown. Ophthalmopathy patients showed a Clinical Activity Score of at least 3, NOSPECS grade of at least 4 and duration under 3 months. Diagnosing involved the use of clinical symptoms, serum thyroxine and TRAb, thyroid ultrasound and orbital computed tomography.

The receptor was derived from a woman in her seventies with Graves' ophthalmopathy. This chain joins TRBV4-1 and TRBJ2-7; D not certain. The specimen was blood. The CDR3 DNA follows: TGCGCCAGCAGCCAAGCCCAGGTGGTGAGCGAGCAGTACTTC. It encodes CASSQAQVVSEQYF.